The TCR beta chain described here comes from a study of patients and donors after allogeneic stem cell transplantation. With 6 bases removed from V and 8 bases from J, the gap between germline ends came to 14 bases. CDR3 size: 14 residues. From germline, CDR1 is MGHDK and CDR2 SYGVNS. MiXCR, applied by TCRdb to the RT-PCR reads, yields one record per CDR3 protein. The table has about 90,000 distinct CDR3 sequences, about 48% seen once; the top ten hold around 55%. The gene calls are TRBV25-1 and TRBJ1-6, with a tentative D call TRBD1 (6 bases). The TCR was taken from a human donor who was either an allogeneic HSCT recipient or a stem cell or donor lymphocyte infusion donor (not recorded which). It is not recorded whose cells these are; they may come from a transplant donor. Input material: blood, either unsorted or a sorted T cell fraction (not recorded which). The CDR3 loop is CASRDDRSDSPLHF. CDR3 DNA: TGTGCCAGCAGGGATGACAGGTCCGATTCACCCCTCCACTTT.